Listed below are T cell receptor beta chains from one sample, sequenced in a study of circulating and synovial CD4+ cells in juvenile arthritis. The method was immunoSEQ multiplex PCR; TCRdb's version includes in-frame clones alone and lacks a portion of them. The sample has about 14,000 clones, 80% to 85% seen once; the top ten hold 3% to 4%. The sequenced sample consisted of CD4+ T cells from synovial fluid. Receptor source: a human patient with juvenile idiopathic arthritis. Some clones in this sample may be carry-over from other donors' samples. The CDR3 runs from the conserved cysteine through the conserved F or W. The D gene is left open where the match is weak. A clone size is listed for some rows: how often the clone was seen (once, few, many), or a class if it is expanded.

J gene,V gene,CDR3 length,clone size,D gene,CDR3 DNA,CDR3 protein
TRBJ2-7,TRBV9,15,NA,TRBD2,TGTGCCAGCAGCGTAACCGGGACTAGCAAAAGCGAGCAGTACTTC,CASSVTGTSKSEQYF
TRBJ2-3,TRBV5-1,19,NA,TRBD2,TGCGCCAGCAGCTTGTTTGTTAGCGGGGATTCTACTAGCACAGATACGCAGTATTTT,CASSLFVSGDSTSTDTQYF
TRBJ2-5,TRBV7-2,14,once,NA,TGTGCCAGCAGCTTTGGACAGCCCTGGGAGACCCAGTACTTC,CASSFGQPWETQYF
TRBJ1-2,TRBV6-5,14,NA,NA,TGTGCCAGCAGTTACTCGCCCCGGGGTGAAGGCTACACCTTC,CASSYSPRGEGYTF
TRBJ2-3,TRBV5-1,16,once,TRBD1,TGCGCCAGCAGCTTGCTCGGGACAGGGTACACAGATACGCAGTATTTT,CASSLLGTGYTDTQYF
TRBJ2-7,TRBV7-3,16,NA,NA,TGTGCCAGCAGCTTAACGTTGCCAGGGGAACTCTACGAGCAGTACTTC,CASSLTLPGELYEQYF
TRBJ2-5,TRBV1,16,NA,NA,TGCACCAGCAGCCGTTGGACTAGCGGGAGAGGGGAGACCCAGTACTTC,CTSSRWTSGRGETQYF
TRBJ2-7,TRBV6-5,14,NA,TRBD2,TGTGCCAGCAGTGCCGGGACTAGCGGGGGCGAGCAGTACTTC,CASSAGTSGGEQYF
TRBJ2-3,TRBV5-4,18,NA,TRBD2,TGTGCCAGCAGCATCGATCCGGGACTAGCGGGGGGCACAGATACGCAGTATTTT,CASSIDPGLAGGTDTQYF
TRBJ2-1,TRBV4-3,16,once,TRBD2,TGCGCCAGCAGCCAAGATCGGCCAGCGGGAGCGAATGAGCAGTTCTTC,CASSQDRPAGANEQFF
TRBJ2-7,TRBV7-2,16,NA,TRBD2,TGTGCCAGCAGCTCGAGGCCGACTAGCGGGACCTACGAGCAGTACTTC,CASSSRPTSGTYEQYF
TRBJ2-7,TRBV11-3,13,NA,NA,TGTGCCAGCAACCATGCGGGGAATTACGAGCAGTACTTC,CASNHAGNYEQYF
TRBJ1-1,TRBV7-2,15,NA,TRBD1,TGTGCCAGCAGCTGGGGGGACAGGGGGAACACTGAAGCTTTCTTT,CASSWGDRGNTEAFF
TRBJ2-2,TRBV29-1,12,NA,NA,TGCAGCGTTCATCTAGCAACCGGGGAGCTGTTTTTT,CSVHLATGELFF
TRBJ2-5,TRBV2,13,NA,NA,TGTGCCGGAGGACGGGGACTCCAAGAGACCCAGTACTTC,CAGGRGLQETQYF
TRBJ2-1,TRBV5-8,15,NA,NA,TGTGCCAGCAGCGAGAAAGGGAGGATCTACAATGAGCAGTTCTTC,CASSEKGRIYNEQFF
TRBJ2-3,TRBV29-1,15,NA,NA,TGCAGCGTTCCTACTATTCGGACACCCACAGATACGCAGTATTTT,CSVPTIRTPTDTQYF
TRBJ1-2,TRBV9,13,NA,NA,TGTGCCAGCAGCCAGGGGCTGAACTATGGCTACACCTTC,CASSQGLNYGYTF
TRBJ2-2,TRBV11-3,14,NA,NA,TGTGCCAGCAGCCAGTCCCAATTCACCGGGGAGCTGTTTTTT,CASSQSQFTGELFF
TRBJ2-1,TRBV2,13,NA,TRBD2,TGTGCCGGTCGGGGGGGTTGGAGCAATGAGCAGTTCTTC,CAGRGGWSNEQFF
TRBJ2-6,TRBV19,15,NA,TRBD1,TGTGCCAGTAGTGACAGGGCGTCTGGGGCCAACGTCCTGACTTTC,CASSDRASGANVLTF
TRBJ2-3,TRBV29-1,14,NA,TRBD2,TGCAGCGCCGCCCTAGCGGCTCTCACAGATACGCAGTATTTT,CSAALAALTDTQYF
TRBJ2-5,TRBV7-2,15,NA,TRBD2,TGTGCCAGCAGCCCGAGGGGACTAGGACAAGAGACCCAGTACTTC,CASSPRGLGQETQYF
TRBJ2-1,TRBV14,17,NA,TRBD2,TGTGCCAGCAGCACGGTGACTAGCCAAACCTCCTACAATGAGCAGTTCTTC,CASSTVTSQTSYNEQFF
TRBJ2-3,TRBV2,15,NA,TRBD2,TGTGCCAGCAGTATTAGAAGCGGGGACACAGATACGCAGTATTTT,CASSIRSGDTDTQYF
TRBJ1-2,TRBV7-2,12,NA,NA,TGTGCCAGCAGCTTAGGCTTTGAGGGCTACACCTTC,CASSLGFEGYTF
TRBJ1-2,TRBV7-2,15,NA,NA,TGTGCCACACCGAGGGTTGGGGACACCAACTATGGCTACACCTTC,CATPRVGDTNYGYTF
TRBJ2-2,TRBV5-5,17,NA,NA,TGTGCCAGCAGCCCCCAGGCATCTTCTCTGAACACCGGGGAGCTGTTTTTT,CASSPQASSLNTGELFF
TRBJ2-1,TRBV5-1,14,NA,TRBD2,TGCGCCAGCAGGAGGGTAGCGGGGCAGAATGAGCAGTTCTTC,CASRRVAGQNEQFF
TRBJ2-1,TRBV27,18,NA,TRBD2,TGTGCCAGCAGTCACACGACTAGCGGGGGGAGGTTCTACAATGAGCAGTTCTTC,CASSHTTSGGRFYNEQFF
TRBJ1-4,TRBV30,13,NA,NA,TGTGCCTGGAGTCCGCAGGGTGGGGAAAAACTGTTTTTT,CAWSPQGGEKLFF